This TCR beta chain is from a study of post-analysis software for immune sequencing data (dated by TCRdb to the mid-2010s). Turning to the overall study: Relapsing-remitting, secondary progressive and progressive-relapsing multiple sclerosis were recorded as disease courses, and subtype annotation was lacking for some patients. The multiple sclerosis patient repertoires were compared with about a dozen previously published healthy control repertoires from donors aged about 6 to 26 years. A subset of samples was prepared in parallel using single-end sample barcoding, then pooled and co-amplified after Illumina adapter ligation.

To demonstrate the VDJtools post-analysis software, the study profiled TCR beta repertoires from the peripheral blood of approximately twelve young patients with multiple sclerosis. Multiple sclerosis patients were children and adolescents aged 6 to 15 years. Details on this clonotype: It has no known antigen specificity. One base away there is no much larger clone; base qualities are not given.

What the study reported, not specific to this receptor: The control group was slightly older than the multiple sclerosis patient group. Several TRBV segments, including TRBV5-6, TRBV5-1 and TRBV20-1, were significantly more frequent in patients than controls. Compared with controls, multiple sclerosis patients had significantly lower normalized Chao1 diversity, a finding suggesting substantial peripheral T-cell clonal expansion. Direct clustering with F measure showed strong co-clustering of samples prepared in the same batch, prompting a batch-effect correction.

Library preparation employed PCR. Sequencing relied on an Illumina HiSeq 2500. To reduce PCR and sequencing biases, unique molecular identifiers were incorporated into the TCR beta cDNA libraries. Around 500,000 cDNA molecules were obtained for every 1 to 10 million input T cells, so each molecule roughly corresponded to one T cell. The patient libraries were prepared and sequenced using the same protocol as the earlier healthy control dataset. Samples belonging to the same batch were prepared together, multiplexed and sequenced on a shared HiSeq lane. On the authors' methods: Raw barcoded reads were processed with MIGEC, discarding single-read molecular identifier groups before consensus assembly and CDR3 extraction. VDJtools was used for post-analysis of the clonotype tables, with diversity normalized by down-sampling every dataset to the smallest sample size. To correct batch-related cross-sample contamination, repertoire overlap clustering matched CDR3 amino acid sequences but not nucleotide sequences. TCRdb redid the processing of the public reads, applying fastp at Q25 and MiXCR, and retained in-frame beta chains. Each entry merges the rows of one CDR3 protein and shows their most common DNA and genes. TCRdb's processing, not the authors', yielded these V and J calls. The sample table records approximately 660,000 distinct CDR3 sequences; 59% of these occur just once. The ten largest clones add up to approximately 11% of the sample.

The germline V gene supplies CDR1 MDHEN and CDR2 SYDVKM. V loses 6 bases, J loses 0 bases, and the germline ends lie 18 bases apart. The CDR3 spans 17 residues, from the cysteine through the phenylalanine. The DNA shown is the 51-base CDR3, in frame from base 1. The receptor was derived from a girl aged 2-10 years with multiple sclerosis. The receptor chain draws on TRBV28 and TRBJ2-4; TRBD2 is perhaps the D gene, given 5 matching bases. The sample consisted of blood. The CDR3 sequence is CASSPPDLRLAKNIQYF. The DNA sequence follows: TGTGCCAGCAGCCCTCCGGACTTGCGGCTAGCCAAAAACATTCAGTACTTC.